Shown below are 20 T cell receptor beta chains from a single sample sequenced in a study of T cell changes during pregnancy in multiple sclerosis. Sequenced by immunoSEQ multiplex PCR; TCRdb stores in-frame clones only, minus some. Of 91,000 or so clones in the sample, 85% to 95% were seen once. The sequencing used peripheral blood, collected after pregnancy. All receptors derive from a female donor with multiple sclerosis, enrolled in a pregnancy study.

J is TRBJ1-3 and V is TRBV18; 7 bases match TRBD1. This CDR3 is 14 amino acids long. J was trimmed by 4 bases and V by 6 bases; bases with no gene match: 6. The germline CDR1 and CDR2 sequences are KGHSH and LQKENI. CDR3 coding DNA: TGTGCCAGCTCTCGCGACAGGGTCGGAAACACCATATATTTT. This encodes CASSRDRVGNTIYF.

The chain joins TRBV30 to TRBJ1-1, with TRBD1 as a possible D gene (6 bases). The ends were cut back, 4 bases at V and 3 bases at J, with 9 bases in the middle. The CDR3 has 12 residues. Per the germline V gene, CDR1 is GTSNPN and CDR2 is SVGIG (reference sequence). The CDR3 DNA follows: TGTGCCTGGACGGACAGCTACACTGAAGCTTTCTTT. It yields the protein CAWTDSYTEAFF.

This clone was detected only once. The CDR3 protein is CASSYRNYGYTF. For the CDR3, the DNA is TGTGCCAGCAGTTACAGGAATTATGGCTACACCTTC. The J gene is TRBJ1-2, the V gene TRBV28; tentatively, D is TRBD1 (5 bases). This CDR3 is 12 amino acids long. Trimming left V 4 bases short and J 5 bases short, with 8 bases between. Germline V gene data show CDR1 as MDHEN and CDR2 as SYDVKM.

The V gene is TRBV7-9, the J gene TRBJ1-6; no clear D. The germline gives CDR1 SEHNR, CDR2 FQNEAQ (reference sequence). The germline V and J ends were trimmed by 4 bases and 10 bases, with 17 bases remaining between them. The CDR3 spans 15 residues. CDR3 residues: CASSSIGKSKSPLHF. In DNA form, the CDR3 reads TGTGCCAGCAGCTCCATCGGTAAATCGAAATCACCCCTCCACTTT.

The CDR3 region has the DNA TGTGCCAGCAGCCGCGGGGAGTTGGACGCTGAAGCTTTCTTT. Translated, it gives CASSRGELDAEAFF. The chain carries TRBV7-8 and TRBJ1-1; D unresolved. With 5 bases removed from V and 6 bases from J, the gap between germline ends came to 16 bases. The CDR3 sequence is 14 residues long. Germline V gene lookup returns CDR1 SGHVS and CDR2 FQNEAQ. The full variable domain, completed using reference TRBV7-8 and TRBJ1-1, is GAGVSQSPRYKVAKRGQDVALRCDPISGHVSLFWYQQALGQGPEFLTYFQNEAQLDKSGLPSDRFFAERPEGSVSTLKIQRTQQEDSAVYLCASSRGELDAEAFFGQGTRLTVV.

The J gene is TRBJ1-1, the V gene TRBV7-2; D ambiguous. V gave up 2 bases and J gave up 6 bases, with 4 bases separating them. The CDR3 is 11 residues long. Germline values: CDR1 SGHTA, CDR2 FQGNSA. The CDR3 spells CASSLSSEAFF. CDR3 bases: TGTGCCAGCAGCTTAAGCTCTGAAGCTTTCTTT.

This chain connects TRBV5-4 to TRBJ2-1, with 7 bases identical to TRBD1. The germline gives CDR1 SGHNT, CDR2 YYREEE (reference sequence). V dropped 4 bases and J dropped 3; count of bases not matched to a gene: 4. The CDR3 contains 14 residues. CDR3 residues: CASSGTDFYNEQFF. The CDR3 DNA reads as TGTGCCAGCAGCGGGACAGACTTCTACAATGAGCAGTTCTTC.

The chain recombines TRBV5-1 with TRBJ2-7; 12 bases match TRBD2. The germline V gene encodes CDR1 SGHRS and CDR2 YFSETQ. Trimming removed 6 bases from V and 3 bases from J; junction bases left unmatched: 10. This CDR3 is 16 amino acids long. As DNA, the CDR3 is TGCGCCAGCACCGACCTACCGGGACTAGCGGGCTACGAGCAGTACTTC. Translating it yields CASTDLPGLAGYEQYF.

CDR3 sequence reads: CASSDSVQGFTGELFF. CDR3 coding DNA: TGTGCCAGCAGTGACTCGGTACAGGGTTTCACCGGGGAGCTGTTTTTT. The rearrangement uses TRBV6-4 and TRBJ2-2; D is perhaps TRBD1 (6 bases). CDR1 is MRHNA and CDR2 is SNTAGT in the germline V gene. V was trimmed by 0 bases and J by 4 bases, leaving 12 bases between them. There are 16 residues in the CDR3.

The chain has TRBV13 and TRBJ2-7; D possibly corresponds to TRBD2 (6 bases). Deletions cut 5 bases from V and 0 bases from J, with 11 bases between. This CDR3 has 14 residues. Per the germline V gene, CDR1 is PRHDT and CDR2 is FYEKMQ (reference sequence). The CDR3, as DNA: TGTGCCAGCAGCCCGGGACTGCACTCCTACGAGCAGTACTTC. As protein: CASSPGLHSYEQYF.

The table lists this clone with a few counts. V is TRBV5-4 and J is TRBJ2-3, with TRBD2 matching 14 bases. J was trimmed by 0 bases and V by 4 bases; bases with no gene match: 7. This CDR3 comprises 18 residues. CDR1 is SGHNT and CDR2 is YYREEE in the germline V gene (reference sequence). The CDR3 DNA is TGTGCCAGCAGCCCAGGGACTAGCGGGAGAGTGAGCACAGATACGCAGTATTTT. Its protein is CASSPGTSGRVSTDTQYF. The full variable domain, completed using reference TRBV5-4 and TRBJ2-3, is ETGVTQSPTHLIKTRGQQVTLRCSSQSGHNTVSWYQQALGQGPQFIFQYYREEENGRGNFPPRFSGLQFPNYSSELNVNALELDDSALYLCASSPGTSGRVSTDTQYFGPGTRLTVL.

The chain is built from TRBV5-1 and TRBJ2-5; TRBD1 matches at 8 bases. The CDR3 runs to 14 residues. Losses at the gene ends were 0 bases for V and 5 bases for J; bases not matched to a gene: 3. Germline V gene lookup returns CDR1 SGHRS and CDR2 YFSETQ. Here the CDR3 reads CASSLGTGTETQYF. The CDR3, as DNA: TGCGCCAGCAGCTTGGGGACAGGGACCGAGACCCAGTACTTC.

V and J are TRBV6-5 and TRBJ2-1, with 15 nucleotides matching TRBD2. Unmatched junction bases numbered 3, after V lost 4 bases and J lost 8 bases. The CDR3 is 15 amino acids. From germline, CDR1 is MNHEY and CDR2 SVGAGI. The CDR3 loop is CASSSGTSGRHEQFF. The CDR3 DNA reads TGTGCCAGCAGTTCAGGGACTAGCGGGAGGCATGAGCAGTTCTTC.

This clone has just one count. V usage is TRBV5-1 and J usage is TRBJ1-1, with 8 bases fitting TRBD1. The V gene end was trimmed by 4 bases and the J gene end by 1 base; junction bases not matched to a gene: 9. CDR1 and CDR2 (germline): SGHRS, YFSETQ. This CDR3 comprises 16 residues. The CDR3 coding sequence is TGCGCCAGCAGCCATGGATTCAGGGGGCAGAACACTGAAGCTTTCTTT. Translating gives CASSHGFRGQNTEAFF. The full variable domain, with the rest looked up from reference TRBV5-1 and TRBJ1-1, is KAGVTQTPRYLIKTRGQQVTLSCSPISGHRSVSWYQQTPGQGLQFLFEYFSETQRNKGNFPGRFSGRQFSNSRSEMNVSTLELGDSALYLCASSHGFRGQNTEAFFGQGTRLTVV.

The chain has TRBV4-3 and TRBJ1-5; perhaps TRBD1 as D (6 bases). With 0 bases removed from V and 4 bases from J, the gap between germline ends came to 10 bases. The germline V gene encodes CDR1 LGHNA and CDR2 YSLEER. This CDR3 spans 15 amino acids. The CDR3 coding sequence is TGCGCCAGCAGCCAAGACAGGGGCATGAATCAGCCCCAGCATTTT. Its protein is CASSQDRGMNQPQHF.

This clone has only a few counts. V is TRBV29-1 and J is TRBJ2-5, with 9 bases identical to TRBD1. The V gene end was trimmed by 6 bases and the J gene end by 6 bases; junction bases not matched to a gene: 11. Germline loops: CDR1 SQVTM, CDR2 ANQGSEA. The CDR3 loop spans 14 amino acids. The CDR3 loop reads CSVDLGTGWKTQYF. CDR3 bases: TGCAGCGTGGACTTGGGGACAGGGTGGAAGACCCAGTACTTC.

The chain joins TRBV5-1 to TRBJ1-4, with D unresolved. CDR1 and CDR2 (germline): SGHRS, YFSETQ. Between the trimmed V and J ends, which lost 1 base and 2 bases, there was a span of 6 bases. The CDR3 contains 14 residues. The CDR3 loop is CASSLTSTNEKLFF. The CDR3 DNA reads as TGCGCCAGCAGCTTGACAAGTACTAATGAAAAACTGTTTTTT.

Here the CDR3 DNA reads TGTGCCAGTAGTGTCTGGACAGATAACTATGGCTACACCTTC. Translating gives CASSVWTDNYGYTF. The chain has TRBV19 and TRBJ1-2; a weak D match, TRBD1 (6 bases). The germline V gene has CDR1 LNHDA and CDR2 SQIVND (reference sequence). Trimming took 5 bases from V and 1 from J, leaving 11 bases between them. The CDR3 contains 14 residues. Drawing the rest from reference TRBV19 and TRBJ1-2, the complete variable domain is DGGITQSPKYLFRKEGQNVTLSCEQNLNHDAMYWYRQDPGQGLRLIYYSQIVNDFQKGDIAEGYSVSREKKESFPLTVTSAQKNPTAFYLCASSVWTDNYGYTFGSGTRLTVV.

This chain connects TRBV29-1 to TRBJ2-7; the match to TRBD1 covers 7 bases. CDR1 SQVTM and CDR2 ANQGSEA come from the germline V gene. This CDR3 contains 14 residues. Losses at the gene ends were 1 base for V and 4 bases for J; bases not matched to a gene: 7. The CDR3 protein is CSVEVQNRGYEQYF. Written as DNA, the CDR3 is TGCAGCGTTGAAGTCCAGAACAGGGGATACGAGCAGTACTTC.

J is TRBJ2-7 and V is TRBV10-1; no definite D call. The CDR3 covers 13 residues. In germline, CDR1 is WNHNN, CDR2 SYGVQD (reference sequence). V was pared by 4 bases and J by 4 bases, with 11 bases between. The CDR3 nucleotides read TGCGCCAGCAGTGTTGGCGGTCGGTACGAGCAGTACTTC. This translates into CASSVGGRYEQYF.